The clone carrying this T cell receptor beta chain was picked up a small number of times. Its target is not known. It was RNA transcripts that yielded the amplified TCR beta CDR3 regions. Researchers ran a first-round RT-PCR on the TCR CDR3 using the HTBI primer set. TCRdb ran MiXCR on the multiplex PCR reads and lists one entry per CDR3 protein. Of hundreds of thousands of distinct CDR3 sequences in the sample, approximately 15% were seen once. Not enrolled were patients with uncontrolled infection, other autoimmune disease, pregnancy or lactation. Trimming cost V 4 bases and J 0 bases, with 13 bases left between them. Per the germline V gene, CDR1 is MGHRA and CDR2 is YSYEKL. This CDR3 contains 15 residues. The data were obtained in a study of T cells in Graves' hyperthyroidism and ophthalmopathy. The study's findings and limits: For ophthalmopathy, model prediction preceded onset by a median approximately 6 months.

Specimen: blood. This receptor was obtained from a woman in her twenties or thirties with Graves' hyperthyroidism that later progressed to Graves' ophthalmopathy. The V and J genes are TRBV4-1 and TRBJ2-7; tentatively, D is TRBD1 (5 bases). The CDR3 sequence: CASSPARGSSYEQYF. CDR3 in DNA: TGCGCCAGCAGCCCCGCAAGGGGTAGCTCCTACGAGCAGTACTTC.